A single sample gave rise to the 18 T cell receptor beta chains below, sequenced in a study of human T cells and chemical hapten exposure. One entry per CDR3 protein results from TCRdb running MiXCR on the RACE reads. This sample carries 45,000 or so distinct CDR3 sequences, 3.5% to 4.5% of them seen once, and the ten largest clones take around 5.8%. Noted time point: healthy volunteer bleed at 2 weeks. The total RNA was obtained from whole blood that was not fractionated. Sequenced material: whole blood. Receptor source: a human donor in good health. Some clones in this sample may be carry-over from other donors' samples.

The table lists this clonotype with a few counts. The chain couples TRBV6-5 to TRBJ1-4, with unresolved D. Trimming pared 0 bases from V and 3 bases from J, leaving 2 bases between. Germline V gene sequence: CDR1 MNHEY, CDR2 SVGAGI. The CDR3 consists of 13 residues. The CDR3 spells CASSYSPNEKLFF. The CDR3 DNA is TGTGCCAGCAGTTACTCCCCTAATGAAAAACTGTTTTTT.

This clonotype was counted only a few times. The chain is built from TRBV7-6 and TRBJ2-3; 8 nucleotides agree with TRBD1. Germline values: CDR1 SGHVS, CDR2 FNYEAQ. This CDR3 contains 14 residues. V dropped 4 bases and J dropped 3; count of bases not matched to a gene: 3. The CDR3 spells CASSSDRVTDTQYF. Here the CDR3 DNA reads TGTGCCAGCAGCTCGGACAGGGTTACAGATACGCAGTATTTT.

Only a few counts were recorded for this clonotype. The chain carries TRBV11-2 and TRBJ1-3, with 7 nucleotides matching TRBD1. Germline loops: CDR1 SGHAT, CDR2 FQNNGV. Trimming took 6 bases from V and 0 from J; bases not matched to a gene: 11. This CDR3 is 17 amino acids long. The DNA of the CDR3 is TGTGCCAGCAGGAAAATAGGGGGCGGTATCTCTGGAAACACCATATATTTT. This codes for CASRKIGGGISGNTIYF. Combining the CDR3 with reference TRBV11-2 and TRBJ1-3 gives the whole variable domain EAGVAQSPRYKIIEKRQSVAFWCNPISGHATLYWYQQILGQGPKLLIQFQNNGVVDDSQLPKDRFSAERLKGVDSTLKIQPAKLEDSAVYLCASRKIGGGISGNTIYFGEGSWLTVV.

This chain connects TRBV15 to TRBJ1-1; the D is unclear. Per the germline V gene, CDR1 is LNHNV and CDR2 is YYDKDF (reference sequence). The CDR3 totals 15 residues. The V gene lost 4 bases and the J gene lost 0 bases, with 12 bases spanning the gap. The CDR3 DNA reads TGTGCCACCAGCATCGACCGGCTCCTGAACACTGAAGCTTTCTTT. Its protein product is CATSIDRLLNTEAFF.

This chain joins TRBV28 and TRBJ2-3; D may be TRBD1 (5 bases). Trimming removed 6 bases from V and 3 bases from J, with 22 bases in between. The CDR3 is 17 amino acids. The V gene's germline CDR1 is MDHEN and CDR2 SYDVKM. The DNA of the CDR3 is TGTGCCAGCAGCCAGGCGGCACAGGTCTTGTTGACAGATACGCAGTATTTT. The encoded protein is CASSQAAQVLLTDTQYF. Together with reference TRBV28 and TRBJ2-3, the CDR3 gives the full variable domain: DVKVTQSSRYLVKRTGEKVFLECVQDMDHENMFWYRQDPGLGLRLIYFSYDVKMKEKGDIPEGYSVSREKKERFSLILESASTNQTSMYLCASSQAAQVLLTDTQYFGPGTRLTVL.

The sample holds many counts of this clonotype. An end of the junction differs from the germline gene, which may be a read error. This chain uses TRBV12-3 or TRBV12-4 with TRBJ2-7; no clear D. The CDR3 extends over 11 amino acids. For the CDR3, the DNA is TGTGCCAGCACTTTAGGATACGAGCAGTACTTC. It codes for CASTLGYEQYF.

The chain uses TRBV27 and TRBJ2-7, with D unclear. This CDR3 has 12 amino acids. Germline assignment: CDR1 MNHEY and CDR2 SMNVEV (reference sequence). With 4 bases removed from V and 7 bases from J, the gap between germline ends came to 11 bases. The CDR3 protein is CASSSNSWEQYF. The CDR3 DNA sequence: TGTGCCAGCAGTTCAAACAGTTGGGAGCAGTACTTC.

This clonotype was counted ten times or more. The genes are TRBV5-1 and TRBJ2-1; D is unclear. The CDR3 runs to 13 residues. V was pared by 3 bases and J by 4 bases, with 8 bases between. From germline, CDR1 is SGHRS and CDR2 YFSETQ. The CDR3 is CASSWTTYNEQFF. Written as DNA, the CDR3 is TGCGCCAGCAGCTGGACGACTTACAATGAGCAGTTCTTC.

This clonotype was recorded many times. The chain uses TRBV29-1 and TRBJ2-3; possibly TRBD1 for D (6 bases). From germline, CDR1 is SQVTM and CDR2 ANQGSEA. The ends were cut back, 6 bases at V and 4 bases at J, with 8 bases in the middle. This CDR3 spans 11 amino acids. The CDR3 sequence is CSVNRADTQYF. The CDR3, as DNA: TGCAGCGTAAACAGGGCAGATACGCAGTATTTT.

This clonotype has just a few counts. The chain links TRBV27 to TRBJ1-5; 9 bases are shared with TRBD1. CDR1 is MNHEY and CDR2 is SMNVEV in the germline V gene (reference sequence). Trimming cost V 4 bases and J 2 bases; bases outside gene matches: 9. The CDR3 runs to 17 residues. CDR3 sequence reads: CASSWTGEWAGNQPQHF. CDR3 nucleotides: TGTGCCAGCAGTTGGACAGGGGAATGGGCAGGCAATCAGCCCCAGCATTTT.

This clonotype has at least ten counts. The chain combines TRBV28 with TRBJ2-7; the match to TRBD1 covers 8 bases. CDR3 length: 14 amino acids. Trimming cost V 6 bases and J 6 bases; bases outside gene matches: 10. Germline V gene lookup returns CDR1 MDHEN and CDR2 SYDVKM. The DNA of the CDR3 is TGTGCCAGCAGGCTAGGACAGGGTAGAGGCGAGCAGTACTTC. Encoded protein: CASRLGQGRGEQYF.

J is TRBJ2-7 and V is TRBV2; tentatively, D is TRBD1 or TRBD2 (5 bases each). Germline V gene lookup returns CDR1 SNHLY and CDR2 FYNNEI. Trimming shortened V by 7 bases and J by 0 bases, and 16 bases separated the two germline ends. The CDR3 length is 15 residues. The CDR3 protein is CASNEGTWGSYEQYF. In DNA, the CDR3 is TGTGCCAGCAACGAAGGGACCTGGGGCTCCTACGAGCAGTACTTC.

In this sample, this clonotype turned up many times. V and J are TRBV4-1 and TRBJ1-3; 8 bases are a match to TRBD1. J was trimmed by 0 bases and V by 2 bases; bases with no gene match: 6. Germline V gives CDR1 MGHRA, CDR2 YSYEKL. The CDR3 consists of 17 residues. The CDR3 loop is CASSQYQGAASGNTIYF. The CDR3 DNA sequence: TGCGCCAGCAGCCAATACCAGGGGGCGGCCTCTGGAAACACCATATATTTT.

This clonotype was detected many times. The genes are TRBV2 and TRBJ2-7, with D perhaps TRBD1 (6 bases). The CDR3 length is 13 residues. Trimming removed 9 bases at V and 2 bases at J, with 14 bases between. Germline lookup yields CDR1 SNHLY and CDR2 FYNNEI. CDR3 in amino acids: CARGARNPYEQYF. The CDR3 DNA reads as TGTGCCAGGGGGGCCCGAAACCCCTACGAGCAGTACTTC.

This clonotype was counted ten times or more. V gene TRBV29-1 combines with J gene TRBJ2-2, with 12 bases that match TRBD2. This CDR3 comprises 15 residues. Germline CDR1 is SQVTM and CDR2 is ANQGSEA. V lost 5 bases and J lost 6; bases outside the gene matches: 7. The CDR3 region is CSVYSLAGGPGELFF. The CDR3 coding sequence is TGCAGCGTTTACTCGCTAGCGGGAGGGCCCGGGGAGCTGTTTTTT.

This clonotype was recorded a few times. The V and J genes are TRBV13 and TRBJ2-1; D is possibly TRBD2 (5 bases). Germline V gene data show CDR1 as PRHDT and CDR2 as FYEKMQ (reference sequence). With 6 bases removed from V and 7 bases from J, the gap between germline ends came to 13 bases. This CDR3 has 13 amino acids. The CDR3 DNA is TGTGCCAGCAGTTCAACTAGGGCGAATGAGCAGTTCTTC. Protein: CASSSTRANEQFF.

This clonotype was seen at least ten times. The V gene is TRBV28, the J gene TRBJ2-7, with D possibly called TRBD1 or TRBD2 (5 bases each). The CDR3 has 16 amino acids. Germline loops: CDR1 MDHEN, CDR2 SYDVKM. V was cut by 5 bases and J by 2 bases, with 19 bases left in between. The CDR3 spells CASSTTRDGKAYEQYF. The DNA for the CDR3 is TGTGCCAGCAGTACAACCCGGGACGGGAAAGCCTACGAGCAGTACTTC.

Many counts were recorded for this clonotype. The chain recombines TRBV25-1 with TRBJ2-5, with no clear D. The CDR3 extends over 18 amino acids. The V end was cut by 3 bases, the J end by 4 bases, with 24 bases between. Germline V gene sequence: CDR1 MGHDK, CDR2 SYGVNS. The CDR3 region is CASSDQSPRQDRPETQYF. The CDR3 region has the DNA TGTGCCAGCAGTGACCAATCCCCTCGGCAAGACCGTCCAGAGACCCAGTACTTC.